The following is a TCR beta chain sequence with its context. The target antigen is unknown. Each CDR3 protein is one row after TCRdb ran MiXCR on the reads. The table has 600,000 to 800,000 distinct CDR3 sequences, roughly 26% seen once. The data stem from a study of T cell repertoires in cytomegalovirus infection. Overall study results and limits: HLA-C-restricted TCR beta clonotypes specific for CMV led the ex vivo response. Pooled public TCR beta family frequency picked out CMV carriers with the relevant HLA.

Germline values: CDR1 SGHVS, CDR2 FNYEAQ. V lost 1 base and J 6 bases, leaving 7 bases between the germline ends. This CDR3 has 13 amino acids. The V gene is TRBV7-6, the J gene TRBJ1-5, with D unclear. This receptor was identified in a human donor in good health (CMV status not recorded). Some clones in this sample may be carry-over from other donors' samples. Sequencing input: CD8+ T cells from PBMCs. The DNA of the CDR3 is TGTGCCAGCAGCTTAGGGCTCCTTCAGCCCCAGCATTTT. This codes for CASSLGLLQPQHF.